This is a list of T cell receptor beta chains from one sample in a study of CD8+ T cells in alopecia areata. Assay used: immunoSEQ multiplex PCR; TCRdb lists only in-frame clones, some missing. The repertoire holds about 200,000 clones, with nearly 60% as singletons. The sequencing here drew on CD4+ T cells sorted from blood, taken at week 24, from a patient treated with tofacitinib. The receptor source for this set is a human donor with alopecia areata. Each CDR3 is given with its conserved first and last residue. A D gene is named only where the DNA matches it firmly. Expanded clones are given a class, and other clones once, few, many or no size at all.

v_call: TRBV6-5; clone_size: -; j_call: TRBJ1-2; d_call: TRBD1; cdr3_nt: TGTGCCAGCAGACCCGGACAGGGTAGCTATGGCTACACCTTC; cdr3_aa: CASRPGQGSYGYTF
v_call: TRBV5-1; clone_size: -; j_call: TRBJ2-7; d_call: TRBD1; cdr3_nt: TGCGCCAGCAGCCCCGAGGGGGCCACGGGAACAAGCACGGCCTTC; cdr3_aa: CASSPEGATGTSTAF
v_call: TRBV4-3; clone_size: once; j_call: TRBJ2-1; d_call: TRBD2; cdr3_nt: TGCGCCAGCAGCCAAGATGGGGGGGGCTCCTACAATGAGCAGTTCTTC; cdr3_aa: CASSQDGGGSYNEQFF
v_call: TRBV6-5; clone_size: -; j_call: TRBJ2-5; d_call: TRBD1; cdr3_nt: TGTGCCAGCAGTACATCCGGGACAGGGTGGGAGACCCAGTACTTC; cdr3_aa: CASSTSGTGWETQYF
v_call: TRBV5-6; clone_size: -; j_call: TRBJ1-4; d_call: TRBD1; cdr3_nt: TGTGCCAGCAGGCCAACAGGGGAAGGTGAAAAACTGTTTTTT; cdr3_aa: CASRPTGEGEKLFF
v_call: TRBV29-1; clone_size: -; j_call: TRBJ1-1; d_call: TRBD1; cdr3_nt: TGCAGCGTTGAGATGGGCGGGACAGCCATTGTGGCTTTCTTT; cdr3_aa: CSVEMGGTAIVAFF
v_call: TRBV15; clone_size: few; j_call: TRBJ2-7; d_call: -; cdr3_nt: TGTGCCACCAGCAGAGATCTAGGGTGGCAGGTTAGCTCCTACGAGCAGTACTTC; cdr3_aa: CATSRDLGWQVSSYEQYF
v_call: TRBV2; clone_size: -; j_call: TRBJ1-5; d_call: TRBD1; cdr3_nt: TGTGCCAGCAGAGGACAGGACAATCAGCCCCAGCATTTT; cdr3_aa: CASRGQDNQPQHF
v_call: TRBV27; clone_size: -; j_call: TRBJ1-5; d_call: -; cdr3_nt: TGTGCCAGCAGTTTACAGAGCAATCAGCCCCAGCATTTT; cdr3_aa: CASSLQSNQPQHF
v_call: TRBV30; clone_size: -; j_call: TRBJ2-5; d_call: TRBD2; cdr3_nt: TGTGCCTGGGGTATAGCGGGAGGCCTGAAGACCCAGTACTTC; cdr3_aa: CAWGIAGGLKTQYF
v_call: TRBV27; clone_size: -; j_call: TRBJ2-7; d_call: TRBD1; cdr3_nt: TGTGCCAGCAGTGACAGGGTTACCTACGAGCAGTACTTC; cdr3_aa: CASSDRVTYEQYF
v_call: TRBV4-2; clone_size: few; j_call: TRBJ2-7; d_call: -; cdr3_nt: TGTGCCAGCAGCCAACGCCTAATCTACGAGCAGTACTTC; cdr3_aa: CASSQRLIYEQYF
v_call: TRBV29-1; clone_size: -; j_call: TRBJ1-4; d_call: -; cdr3_nt: TGCAGCGTTGACGGGGGCAAGGGTGAAAAACTGTTTTTT; cdr3_aa: CSVDGGKGEKLFF
v_call: TRBV4-1; clone_size: -; j_call: TRBJ1-1; d_call: -; cdr3_nt: TGCGCCAGCAGCCTAAGTTGGGGGGATGGTGAAGCTTTCTTT; cdr3_aa: CASSLSWGDGEAFF
v_call: TRBV27; clone_size: -; j_call: TRBJ2-5; d_call: TRBD1; cdr3_nt: TGTGCCAGCAGTTTACGACAGGGATCCTTGAAGACCCAGTACTTC; cdr3_aa: CASSLRQGSLKTQYF
v_call: TRBV4-3; clone_size: once; j_call: TRBJ2-5; d_call: -; cdr3_nt: TGCGCCAGCAGCCAAGATGTACGGGCCCAAGAGACCCAGTACTTC; cdr3_aa: CASSQDVRAQETQYF
v_call: TRBV30; clone_size: -; j_call: TRBJ2-3; d_call: TRBD1; cdr3_nt: TGTGCCTGGAGTGGACTGGACAGGGGCACAGATACGCAGTATTTT; cdr3_aa: CAWSGLDRGTDTQYF
v_call: TRBV30; clone_size: once; j_call: TRBJ2-3; d_call: TRBD2; cdr3_nt: TGTGCCTGGAGTGTGACTAGCGGGATAGGGACAGATACGCAGTATTTT; cdr3_aa: CAWSVTSGIGTDTQYF
v_call: TRBV30; clone_size: few; j_call: TRBJ1-2; d_call: -; cdr3_nt: TGTGCCTGGAGTGCGGGGGCTAACTATGGCTACACCTTC; cdr3_aa: CAWSAGANYGYTF
v_call: TRBV2; clone_size: -; j_call: TRBJ2-1; d_call: -; cdr3_nt: TGTGCCAGCAGCTATGATGAGCAGTTCTTC; cdr3_aa: CASSYDEQFF
v_call: TRBV10-3; clone_size: -; j_call: TRBJ1-1; d_call: -; cdr3_nt: TGTGCCATCGGGCGTTCGTCGGATGGGGAAGCTTTCTTT; cdr3_aa: CAIGRSSDGEAFF
v_call: TRBV2; clone_size: -; j_call: TRBJ2-1; d_call: TRBD2; cdr3_nt: TGTGCCAGCAGTGATTTGGCTAGCGGGGGGGTGAGCTCCTACAATGAGCAGTTCTTC; cdr3_aa: CASSDLASGGVSSYNEQFF
v_call: TRBV23-1; clone_size: -; j_call: TRBJ2-7; d_call: -; cdr3_nt: TGCGCCAGCAGTCAATCGGGAGGGGCAGGGGGCGGGTACGAGCAGTACTTC; cdr3_aa: CASSQSGGAGGGYEQYF
v_call: TRBV30; clone_size: -; j_call: TRBJ1-1; d_call: TRBD1; cdr3_nt: TGTGCCTGGAGTGTACAGGGGGCGGGGGACACTGAAGCTTTCTTT; cdr3_aa: CAWSVQGAGDTEAFF
v_call: TRBV5-1; clone_size: many; j_call: TRBJ1-1; d_call: -; cdr3_nt: TGCGCCAGCAGCTTGGGGGTTAACACTGAAGCTTTCTTT; cdr3_aa: CASSLGVNTEAFF
v_call: TRBV7-6; clone_size: -; j_call: TRBJ1-1; d_call: -; cdr3_nt: TGTGCCAGCAGCTTACAAGGAGTGAACACTGAAGCTTTCTTT; cdr3_aa: CASSLQGVNTEAFF
v_call: TRBV5-4; clone_size: few; j_call: TRBJ2-1; d_call: -; cdr3_nt: TGTGCCAGCAGCTTTGGGCAGGGCTCCTACAATGAGCAGTTCTTC; cdr3_aa: CASSFGQGSYNEQFF